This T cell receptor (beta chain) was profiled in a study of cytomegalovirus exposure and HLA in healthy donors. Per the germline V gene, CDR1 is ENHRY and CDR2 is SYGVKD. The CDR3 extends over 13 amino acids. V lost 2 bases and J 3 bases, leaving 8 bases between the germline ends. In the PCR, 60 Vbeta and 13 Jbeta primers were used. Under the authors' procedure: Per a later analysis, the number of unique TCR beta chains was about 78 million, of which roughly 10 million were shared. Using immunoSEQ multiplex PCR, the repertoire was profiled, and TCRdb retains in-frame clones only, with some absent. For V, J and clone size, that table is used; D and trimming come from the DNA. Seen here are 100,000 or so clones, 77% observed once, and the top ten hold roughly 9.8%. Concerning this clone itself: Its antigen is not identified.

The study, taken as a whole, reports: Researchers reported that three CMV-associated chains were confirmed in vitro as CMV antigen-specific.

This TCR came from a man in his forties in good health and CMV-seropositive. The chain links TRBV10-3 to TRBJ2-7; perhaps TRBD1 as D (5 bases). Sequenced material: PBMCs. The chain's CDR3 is CAISEDQGYEQYF. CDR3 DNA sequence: TGTGCCATCAGTGAGGATCAGGGCTACGAGCAGTACTTC.